This T cell receptor beta chain was identified in a study of T cell responses to AZD1222 COVID-19 vaccine. Findings of the study overall: White British ancestry dominated among donors, who included more females, and clonal diversity was possibly underestimated. Researchers report vaccine-associated CD4 TCRs spanning spike, with dominance at 160-218 and 743-854. Just six people given AZD1222 tested seropositive at baseline. Two AZD1222 administrations were followed by greater Spike-specific TCR breadth and depth.

Assay used: immunoSEQ multiplex PCR; TCRdb lists only in-frame clones, some missing. This sample has some 200,000 clones, with about 92% found just once. About this clone: Its antigen is unknown.

This CDR3 has 15 amino acids. The junction had 9 bases not matched to a gene; V was cut back by 5 bases and J by 7 bases. Germline assignment: CDR1 LGHDT and CDR2 YNNKEL (reference sequence). The specimen was peripheral blood, collected on day 0 of MenACWY control vaccination. The chain uses TRBV3-1 (or the pseudogene TRBV3-2) and TRBJ1-4; 8 nucleotides agree with TRBD1. This sequence originates from an adult in good health. CDR3 nucleotides: TGTGCCAGCAGCGGCTGGACAGGGTCGGGTGAAAAACTGTTTTTT. Its protein is CASSGWTGSGEKLFF.